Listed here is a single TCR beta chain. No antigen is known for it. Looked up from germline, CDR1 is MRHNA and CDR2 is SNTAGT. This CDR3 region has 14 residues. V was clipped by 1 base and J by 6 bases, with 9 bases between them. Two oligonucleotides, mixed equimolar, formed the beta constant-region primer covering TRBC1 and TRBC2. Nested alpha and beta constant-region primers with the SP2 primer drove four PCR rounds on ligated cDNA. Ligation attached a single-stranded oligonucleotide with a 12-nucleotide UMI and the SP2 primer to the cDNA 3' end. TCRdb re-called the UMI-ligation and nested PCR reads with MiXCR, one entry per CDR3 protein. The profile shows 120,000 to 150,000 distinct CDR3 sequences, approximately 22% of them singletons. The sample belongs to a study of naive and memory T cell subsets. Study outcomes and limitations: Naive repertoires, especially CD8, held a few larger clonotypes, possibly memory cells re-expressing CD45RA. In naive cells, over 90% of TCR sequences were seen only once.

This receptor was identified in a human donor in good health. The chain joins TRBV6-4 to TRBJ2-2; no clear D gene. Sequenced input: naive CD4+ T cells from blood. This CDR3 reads CASSDYYAAGELFF. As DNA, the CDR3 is TGTGCCAGCAGTGACTATTATGCGGCCGGGGAGCTGTTTTTT.